The next 27 T cell receptor beta chains were all read from a single sample in a study of shared clonotypes between healthy human individuals (TCRdb year 2020). The library relied on the immunoSEQ multiplex PCR assay. TCRdb stores this immuneACCESS table with in-frame sequences only. Part of the clones is absent; in the studies checked, under half of the shortfall reflects unresolved V genes, and no reason is known for the rest. The sample table shows roughly 2.5 million clones, and around 94% are seen once. The biggest ten clones account for roughly 0.15% of the sample. The sequenced sample consisted of naive CD4+ T cells sorted from blood. What the cell subset or site label conveys for this sample: CD45RA+ positively selected. The receptors stem from a man aged 18 to 35 in good health.

The chain links TRBV19 to TRBJ2-2; no clear D gene. Germline V gives CDR1 LNHDA, CDR2 SQIVND (reference sequence). The CDR3 is 17 amino acids. The germline V and J ends were trimmed by 1 base and 8 bases, with 20 bases remaining between them. The CDR3 nucleotides are TGTGCCAGTAGTATAGTCGGCTTTAGGTTCGCTTCGGGGGAGCTGTTTTTT. This translates into CASSIVGFRFASGELFF.

This sequence joins TRBV5-1 and TRBJ2-1; TRBD2 agrees at 8 bases. The germline gives CDR1 SGHRS, CDR2 YFSETQ. V was clipped by 4 bases and J by 7 bases; unmatched bases: 19. CDR3 size: 18 residues. DNA of the CDR3: TGCGCCAGCAGCGGGGGCCGGGAGGGCCAGGAGAGGAGTAATGAGCAGTTCTTC. The encoded protein is CASSGGREGQERSNEQFF.

The V gene is TRBV7-9, the J gene TRBJ1-4; 8 bases are shared with TRBD1. Germline V gene lookup returns CDR1 SEHNR and CDR2 FQNEAQ (reference sequence). This CDR3 contains 14 residues. The ends lost 5 bases at V and 8 bases at J; junction bases unmatched: 7. DNA of the CDR3: TGTGCCAGCAGCACGCGACAGGGGAGCGAAAAACTGTTTTTT. Its protein is CASSTRQGSEKLFF.

The V and J genes are TRBV2 and TRBJ1-6, with 7 bases identical to TRBD1. Trimming at V came to 4 bases and at J to 6 bases, leaving 6 bases not matched to a gene. The CDR3 is 15 amino acids. Per the germline V gene, CDR1 is SNHLY and CDR2 is FYNNEI. This CDR3 is CASSVRDRVNSPLHF. For the CDR3, the DNA is TGTGCCAGCAGTGTTCGCGACAGGGTTAATTCACCCCTCCACTTT.

J is TRBJ1-2 and V is TRBV25-1; TRBD1 might be the D (5 bases). The length of the CDR3 is 15 residues. Germline CDR1 and CDR2: MGHDK and SYGVNS. V gave up 3 bases and J gave up 2 bases, with 13 bases separating them. The CDR3, as DNA: TGTGCCAGCAGTGAGGGTCAGGGAGAGAACTATGGCTACACCTTC. Translated, it gives CASSEGQGENYGYTF.

The V gene is TRBV19, the J gene TRBJ1-5; the match to TRBD1 covers 7 bases. Unmatched junction bases numbered 4, after V lost 5 bases and J lost 3 bases. Germline CDR1 is LNHDA and CDR2 is SQIVND (reference sequence). This CDR3 is 14 amino acids long. Here the CDR3 reads CASSGQAINQPQHF. For the CDR3, the DNA is TGTGCCAGTAGTGGACAGGCGATCAATCAGCCCCAGCATTTT. The full variable domain, in which reference TRBV19 and TRBJ1-5 provide the parts outside the CDR3, is DGGITQSPKYLFRKEGQNVTLSCEQNLNHDAMYWYRQDPGQGLRLIYYSQIVNDFQKGDIAEGYSVSREKKESFPLTVTSAQKNPTAFYLCASSGQAINQPQHFGDGTRLSIL.

This chain connects TRBV7-2 to TRBJ2-3; D is perhaps TRBD2 (5 bases). This CDR3 has 12 amino acids. The germline V gene encodes CDR1 SGHTA and CDR2 FQGNSA. V lost 2 bases and J 6 bases, leaving 6 bases between the germline ends. CDR3 sequence reads: CASSLWRDTQYF. For the CDR3, the DNA is TGTGCCAGCAGCTTATGGAGGGATACGCAGTATTTT.

This clone appeared once. V usage is TRBV28 and J usage is TRBJ1-5; possibly TRBD1 for D (6 bases). The CDR3 runs to 15 residues. Trimming removed 3 bases at V and 5 bases at J, with 14 bases between. Germline-derived CDR1 and CDR2 are MDHEN and SYDVKM. Here the CDR3 reads CASSFTGAGDQPQHF. The CDR3 DNA reads TGTGCCAGCAGTTTCACGGGGGCAGGGGATCAGCCCCAGCATTTT. The whole variable domain, filled in from reference TRBV28 and TRBJ1-5, reads DVKVTQSSRYLVKRTGEKVFLECVQDMDHENMFWYRQDPGLGLRLIYFSYDVKMKEKGDIPEGYSVSREKKERFSLILESASTNQTSMYLCASSFTGAGDQPQHFGDGTRLSIL.

On this clone: This sample also contains other DNA sequences that code for the same CDR3. This chain links TRBV10-3 with TRBJ2-5; a possible D gene is TRBD1 (6 bases). The V gene's germline CDR1 is ENHRY and CDR2 SYGVKD. CDR3 length equals 14 residues. V lost 4 bases, J lost 5 bases, and 14 bases lay in between. DNA for the CDR3: TGTGCCATCAGTGCGGGCAGGGGAACTGAGACCCAGTACTTC. Encoded protein: CAISAGRGTETQYF.

The J gene is TRBJ2-3, the V gene TRBV19; 13 bases line up with TRBD2. Germline V CDR1 and CDR2: LNHDA, SQIVND (reference sequence). The ends lost 5 bases at V and 4 bases at J; junction bases unmatched: 6. This CDR3 has 16 residues. The CDR3 sequence is CASSPRLAGGSDTQYF. As DNA, the CDR3 is TGTGCCAGTAGTCCCCGACTAGCGGGAGGTTCAGATACGCAGTATTTT.

The V gene is TRBV19, the J gene TRBJ2-1; unclear D gene. Trimming shortened V by 7 bases and J by 0 bases, and 10 bases separated the two germline ends. CDR1 and CDR2 from the germline V gene are LNHDA and SQIVND (reference sequence). CDR3 length: 14 residues. CDR3 in amino acids: CASTEQSSYNEQFF. The DNA of the CDR3 is TGTGCCAGTACTGAACAGAGCTCCTACAATGAGCAGTTCTTC.

The chain has TRBV5-1 and TRBJ1-6, with D unresolved. This CDR3 is 18 amino acids long. The germline V and J ends were trimmed by 0 bases and 0 bases, with 13 bases remaining between them. Germline V gene sequence: CDR1 SGHRS, CDR2 YFSETQ. The DNA of the CDR3 is TGCGCCAGCAGCTTGGGAGGAAAAGCAAGCTCCTATAATTCACCCCTCCACTTT. The encoded protein is CASSLGGKASSYNSPLHF. Looking up the rest from reference TRBV5-1 and TRBJ1-6 gives the full variable domain: KAGVTQTPRYLIKTRGQQVTLSCSPISGHRSVSWYQQTPGQGLQFLFEYFSETQRNKGNFPGRFSGRQFSNSRSEMNVSTLELGDSALYLCASSLGGKASSYNSPLHFGNGTRLTVT.

The V call is TRBV14, the J call TRBJ2-3; D ambiguous. Germline lookup yields CDR1 SGHDN and CDR2 FVKESK. V was trimmed by 4 bases and J by 0 bases, leaving 11 bases between them. The CDR3 loop spans 15 amino acids. The CDR3 coding sequence is TGTGCCAGCAGCCCTCGCCTCTCTAGCACAGATACGCAGTATTTT. This translates into CASSPRLSSTDTQYF.

The J gene is TRBJ1-1, the V gene TRBV29-1, with TRBD1 matching over 7 bases. Germline CDR1 reads SQVTM; CDR2 reads ANQGSEA. The junction had 7 bases not matched to a gene; V was cut back by 6 bases and J by 0 bases. The CDR3 is 14 residues long. The CDR3 spells CSVARQGLNTEAFF. The CDR3 bases are TGCAGCGTGGCAAGACAGGGTTTGAACACTGAAGCTTTCTTT.

This clone was found once. The chain uses TRBV5-4 and TRBJ1-2; tentative D call: TRBD1 (6 bases). The CDR3 is made up of 15 amino acids. Germline V gene lookup returns CDR1 SGHNT and CDR2 YYREEE (reference sequence). Trimming stripped 1 base from V and 4 bases from J, with 14 bases between. DNA for the CDR3: TGTGCCAGCAGCTTGCGTTCAGGGGAGACCTATGGCTACACCTTC. This codes for CASSLRSGETYGYTF.

DNA for the CDR3: TGTGCCAGTAAATTCGCGGGAGGGATCACAGATACGCAGTATTTT. Encoded protein: CASKFAGGITDTQYF. V and J are TRBV19 and TRBJ2-3, with 9 bases that match TRBD2. Germline CDR1 is LNHDA and CDR2 is SQIVND (reference sequence). CDR3 length equals 15 residues. Trimming removed 7 bases from V and 2 bases from J; junction bases left unmatched: 7.

This chain links TRBV11-2 with TRBJ2-5; D may be TRBD1 or TRBD2 (7 bases each). In germline, CDR1 is SGHAT, CDR2 FQNNGV. Trimming shortened V by 4 bases and J by 5 bases, and 11 bases separated the two germline ends. The CDR3 extends over 13 amino acids. CDR3 in amino acids: CASSSQGGETQYF. CDR3 in DNA: TGTGCCAGCAGCTCTCAGGGGGGGGAGACCCAGTACTTC. The full variable domain, in which reference TRBV11-2 and TRBJ2-5 provide the parts outside the CDR3, is EAGVAQSPRYKIIEKRQSVAFWCNPISGHATLYWYQQILGQGPKLLIQFQNNGVVDDSQLPKDRFSAERLKGVDSTLKIQPAKLEDSAVYLCASSSQGGETQYFGPGTRLLVL.

The chain links TRBV2 to TRBJ1-1; D is unresolved. The V end was cut by 4 bases, the J end by 4 bases, with 13 bases between. CDR3 length: 14 residues. From germline, CDR1 is SNHLY and CDR2 FYNNEI. The CDR3 DNA reads TGTGCCAGCAGTGGTGGCAGGTGGGCCACTGAAGCTTTCTTT. It encodes CASSGGRWATEAFF.

V gene TRBV25-1 combines with J gene TRBJ2-1, with no clear D. This CDR3 comprises 13 residues. Germline CDR1 and CDR2: MGHDK and SYGVNS. Trimming stripped 7 bases from V and 5 bases from J, with 12 bases between. CDR3 bases: TGTGCCAGCACGTTAAGGTGGAACAATGAGCAGTTCTTC. It codes for CASTLRWNNEQFF. Variable domain in full (rest from reference TRBV25-1 and TRBJ2-1): EADIYQTPRYLVIGTGKKITLECSQTMGHDKMYWYQQDPGMELHLIHYSYGVNSTEKGDLSSESTVSRIRTEHFPLTLESARPSHTSQYLCASTLRWNNEQFFGPGTRLTVL.

On this clone: Different DNA sequences within this sample yield the same CDR3. The rearrangement links TRBV5-4 to TRBJ2-7, with TRBD1 matching over 8 bases. The germline V gene encodes CDR1 SGHNT and CDR2 YYREEE (reference sequence). With 0 bases clipped from V and 0 bases from J, the junction kept 5 bases outside the gene matches. This CDR3 has 16 residues. The CDR3 coding sequence is TGTGCCAGCAGCTTGGGTGGACAGGGTTTCTCCTACGAGCAGTACTTC. Translating it yields CASSLGGQGFSYEQYF.

This chain uses TRBV29-1 with TRBJ2-2; 7 nucleotides match TRBD1. The CDR3 contains 13 residues. The trim removed 7 bases at V and 7 bases at J, leaving 9 bases unmatched. CDR1 and CDR2 from the germline V gene are SQVTM and ANQGSEA. The CDR3 here is CSAAGQVGGELFF. CDR3 in DNA: TGCAGCGCCGCCGGACAGGTTGGCGGGGAGCTGTTTTTT.

This chain's CDR3 is CASSSGQNLVQRYNEQFF. The CDR3 bases are TGCGCCAGCAGCTCCGGACAGAACCTAGTCCAGCGCTACAATGAGCAGTTCTTC. The chain carries TRBV5-1 and TRBJ2-1; possible D gene TRBD1, 6 bases. V lost 3 bases and J lost 3, with 22 bases in between. CDR1 is SGHRS, CDR2 YFSETQ, per germline. The CDR3 has 18 residues.

The chain links TRBV19 to TRBJ1-5; D may be TRBD1 (6 bases). The CDR3 covers 13 residues. Germline CDR1 LNHDA, CDR2 SQIVND (reference sequence). V shed 5 bases and J shed 4 bases, with 9 bases lying between them. In DNA form, the CDR3 reads TGTGCCAGTAGTGTACAGGGAAATCAGCCCCAGCATTTT. Protein sequence: CASSVQGNQPQHF.

The chain is built from TRBV18 and TRBJ2-5; D perhaps matches TRBD2 (6 bases). Germline CDR1 is KGHSH and CDR2 is LQKENI. The CDR3 extends over 14 amino acids. The V gene lost 1 base and the J gene lost 5 bases, with 11 bases spanning the gap. CDR3 amino acids: CASSPRGGPETQYF. In DNA, the CDR3 is TGTGCCAGCTCACCACGGGGAGGTCCCGAGACCCAGTACTTC.

The genes are TRBV4-3 and TRBJ1-6, with D maybe TRBD1 (5 bases). This CDR3 comprises 15 residues. V lost 0 bases, J lost 14 bases, and 17 bases lay in between. The germline CDR1 and CDR2 sequences are LGHNA and YSLEER. The CDR3 region has the DNA TGCGCCAGCAGCCAAGATCCCGGACCCGGGGGAGCCCTCCACTTT. This encodes CASSQDPGPGGALHF.

The chain is built from TRBV2 and TRBJ1-3; D not resolved. The CDR3 is 16 residues long. Germline CDR1 and CDR2: SNHLY and FYNNEI. The V end was cut by 8 bases, the J end by 0 bases, with 17 bases between. The CDR3 nucleotides are TGTGCCAGCGGAGGGATGACCAGTCACTCTGGAAACACCATATATTTT. This sequence encodes CASGGMTSHSGNTIYF.

V and J are TRBV10-2 and TRBJ2-5; 14 bases line up with TRBD2. The V gene's germline CDR1 is WSHSY and CDR2 SAAADI. The CDR3 has 16 amino acids. V was clipped by 4 bases and J by 5 bases; unmatched bases: 6. CDR3 sequence: CASSGPGLAGEETQYF. CDR3 nucleotide sequence: TGCGCCAGCAGTGGTCCGGGACTAGCGGGAGAGGAGACCCAGTACTTC.